A single T cell receptor (beta chain) is shown here with its context. Which antigen it targets is not known. No much larger clone exists at a distance of one base, and base qualities are not known. Libraries were made using the immunoSEQ multiplex PCR assay. For TCR sequencing, RNA was extracted from every sample and reverse transcribed into cDNA to serve as template. First-strand cDNA was synthesized using SuperScript III with a 2:1 mix of oligo-dT and random hexamers. A synthetic immune receptor repertoire was used to gauge amplification bias, and whatever bias remained was removed computationally. The authors' pipeline ran thus. Raw reads were preprocessed to remove errors, and CDR3 was defined according to IMGT conventions as the region from the conserved cysteine to phenylalanine. Clonality was calculated as 1 minus Shannon entropy normalized by log2 of the number of productive unique TCRs. Scalp TCRbeta sequences were cross-referenced with sorted blood CD4 and CD8 repertoires so that the CD4 or CD8 identity of scalp clones could be inferred. TCRdb took over this immuneACCESS table, retaining in-frame rearrangements with V and J assigned. Such tables are incomplete; in checked studies, under half of the missing clones stem from an unresolved V gene, and the remainder is unexplained. The DNA gave D and trimming, while V, J and clone size come from that table. This sample comprises approximately 210,000 clones, around 65% of them detected only once. The top ten clonotypes cover roughly 4.2% of the sample.

CDR1 and CDR2 are read off the germline V gene as LGHNT and FRNRAP. V is shortened by 3 bases, J by 5 bases, and the region joining them spans 13 bases. The CDR3 runs 14 amino acids, cysteine and phenylalanine included. Of all the DNA, just the CDR3 is kept, 42 bases in frame from base 1. The sample's time point label, decoded: roughly 27 days on oral tofacitinib. Per the publication, the treatment or condition label means: oral pan-JAK inhibitor, 5-10 mg twice daily. Peripheral blood and lesional scalp punch biopsies were obtained from patients with alopecia areata. PBMCs were isolated by density centrifugation and stained for CD3, CD4 and CD8, and CD4+ and CD8+ T cells were sorted on a FACSAria. The data were taken from a study of CD8+ T cells in alopecia areata (dated by TCRdb to the late 2010s). Background for the entire study: Treated patients were enrolled in an open-label pilot trial of oral tofacitinib, 5 to 10 mg twice daily, for moderate-to-severe alopecia areata. Tofacitinib was administered for 6 to 18 months, and 6 months of follow-up off drug were then conducted to assess delayed response and recurrence. Disease severity in treated patients was measured with the SALT score, which quantifies the percentage of affected scalp surface area. In both human patients and the C3H/HeJ mouse model, the study applied high-throughput TCRbeta sequencing to look at T cell clonal expansion in alopecia areata. On the human side, TCRbeta sequencing was run on scalp tissue and on sorted CD4+ and CD8+ peripheral blood T cells from healthy controls and from alopecia areata patients with either patchy or totalis/universalis disease. Biopsies were taken from tofacitinib-treated patients at baseline and again at 4 and 24 weeks into treatment, and several of those patients also had a later scalp biopsy. Scalp clonality was compared among normal scalp (n=4), patchy alopecia areata scalp (n=8), and alopecia totalis/universalis scalp (n=8). RNA came from the PAXgene miRNA kit for fixed scalp, the miRNeasy kit for PBMCs, and the RNeasy kit for mouse skin. Amplification of TCRbeta CDR3 regions was done by immunoSEQ multiplex PCR using 35 Vbeta forward primers and 13 Jbeta reverse primers.

The full study reports these points: Unlike mouse skin, where gammadelta T cells dominate, normal human skin contains resident alphabeta T cells that get sequenced too, which complicates analysis of the scalp TCR repertoire. Lesional scalp, especially in alopecia totalis/universalis, showed higher clonality and more expanded CD8+ clones than normal scalp, suggesting antigenic drive. The treated cohort was small, with a single nonresponder, so links between baseline CD8+ expansion and response need larger studies. Many expanded lesional clones were found to persist in scalp and blood during tofacitinib treatment, and relapse after treatment cessation may be partly explained by this persistence. Tofacitinib significantly lowered scalp clonality and the number of expanded CD8+ clones among the top 100 scalp clones. TCR sequences shared between patients were less clear than in mice, possibly partly because of HLA diversity in the patient population.

The receptor was isolated from a human donor with alopecia areata. This material consisted of CD4+ T cells sorted from blood, taken at week 4, from a patient treated with tofacitinib. This chain is built from TRBV12-5 and TRBJ2-5; the D segment could be TRBD1, given 7 matching bases. For the CDR3, the sequence is CASGFGGTDETQYF. The bases are TGTGCTAGTGGTTTCGGCGGGACAGATGAGACCCAGTACTTC.